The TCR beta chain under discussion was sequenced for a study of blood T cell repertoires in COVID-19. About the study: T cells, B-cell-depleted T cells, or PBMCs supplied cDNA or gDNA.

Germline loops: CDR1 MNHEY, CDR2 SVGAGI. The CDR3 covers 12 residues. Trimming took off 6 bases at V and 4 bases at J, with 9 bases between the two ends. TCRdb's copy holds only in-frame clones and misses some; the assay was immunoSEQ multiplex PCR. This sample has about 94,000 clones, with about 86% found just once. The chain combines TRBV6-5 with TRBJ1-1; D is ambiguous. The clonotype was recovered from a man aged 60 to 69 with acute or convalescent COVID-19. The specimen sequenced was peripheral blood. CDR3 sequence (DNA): TGTGCCAGCAGGTCTGGAGCCACTGAAGCTTTCTTT. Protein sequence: CASRSGATEAFF.